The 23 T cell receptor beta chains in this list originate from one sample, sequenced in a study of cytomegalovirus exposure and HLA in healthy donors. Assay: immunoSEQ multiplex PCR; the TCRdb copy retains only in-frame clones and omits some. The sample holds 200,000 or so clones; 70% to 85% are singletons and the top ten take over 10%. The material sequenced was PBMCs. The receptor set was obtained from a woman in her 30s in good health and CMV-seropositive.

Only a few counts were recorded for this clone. The CDR3: CAIRPGTGLSQPQHF. Here the CDR3 DNA reads TGTGCCATCAGACCTGGGACAGGTTTGTCCCAGCCCCAGCATTTT. The rearrangement links TRBV10-3 to TRBJ1-5; the match to TRBD1 covers 8 bases. Germline CDR1 is ENHRY and CDR2 is SYGVKD. The CDR3 totals 15 residues. The J segment lost 7 bases and the V segment lost 6 bases, leaving 11 bases of the junction unmatched.

CDR3 DNA sequence: TGTGCCAGCAGCTCCGACAGGGACCATCAGCCCCAGCATTTT. Translating gives CASSSDRDHQPQHF. This sequence joins TRBV7-9 and TRBJ1-5, with 7 bases aligning to TRBD1. Trimming took 4 bases from V and 5 from J; bases not matched to a gene: 5. The CDR3 is 14 amino acids. The germline gives CDR1 SEHNR, CDR2 FQNEAQ (reference sequence).

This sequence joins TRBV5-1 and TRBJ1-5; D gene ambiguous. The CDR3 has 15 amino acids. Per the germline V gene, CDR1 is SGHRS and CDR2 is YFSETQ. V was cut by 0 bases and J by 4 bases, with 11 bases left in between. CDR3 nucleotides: TGCGCCAGCAGCTTGGAAGGAGGACGGAATCAGCCCCAGCATTTT. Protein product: CASSLEGGRNQPQHF.

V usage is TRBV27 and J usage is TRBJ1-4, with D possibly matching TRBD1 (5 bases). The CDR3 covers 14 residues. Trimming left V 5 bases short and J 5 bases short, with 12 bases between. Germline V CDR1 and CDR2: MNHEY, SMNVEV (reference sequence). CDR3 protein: CASSRQFLNEKLFF. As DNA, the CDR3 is TGTGCCAGCAGTCGACAGTTCTTAAATGAAAAACTGTTTTTT.

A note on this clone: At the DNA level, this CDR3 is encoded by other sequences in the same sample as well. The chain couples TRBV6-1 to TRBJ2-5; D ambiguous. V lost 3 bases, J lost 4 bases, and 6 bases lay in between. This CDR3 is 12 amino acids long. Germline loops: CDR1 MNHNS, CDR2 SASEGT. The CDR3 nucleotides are TGTGCCAGCAGTGAGAGAGGAGAGACCCAGTACTTC. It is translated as CASSERGETQYF.

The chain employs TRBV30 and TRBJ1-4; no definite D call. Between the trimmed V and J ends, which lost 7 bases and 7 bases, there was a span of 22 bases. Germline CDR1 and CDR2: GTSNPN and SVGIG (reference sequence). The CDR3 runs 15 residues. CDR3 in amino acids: CAFKSRGTDGEKLFF. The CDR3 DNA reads TGTGCCTTTAAATCACGAGGAACCGACGGTGAAAAACTGTTTTTT.

This chain's CDR3 is CATSKDRSNYGYTF. The CDR3 DNA is TGTGCCACCAGCAAAGACAGGTCTAACTATGGCTACACCTTC. The gene calls are TRBV15 and TRBJ1-2; tentative D call: TRBD1 (6 bases). Trimming cost V 4 bases and J 0 bases, with 9 bases left between them. The CDR3 totals 14 residues. Germline loops: CDR1 LNHNV, CDR2 YYDKDF (reference sequence).

CDR3 in DNA: TGTGCCAGCAGTACACTGGGCCTTGGGCAGTTCTTC. This sequence encodes CASSTLGLGQFF. The rearrangement links TRBV27 to TRBJ2-1; D not resolved. V was trimmed by 5 bases and J by 12 bases, leaving 14 bases between them. The length of the CDR3 is 12 residues. CDR1 and CDR2 from the germline V gene are MNHEY and SMNVEV (reference sequence).

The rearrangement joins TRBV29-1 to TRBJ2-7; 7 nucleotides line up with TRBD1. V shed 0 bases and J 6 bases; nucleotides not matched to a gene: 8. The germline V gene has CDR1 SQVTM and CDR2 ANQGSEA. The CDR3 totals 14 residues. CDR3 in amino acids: CSVEDDRDDSEQYF. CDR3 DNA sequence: TGCAGCGTTGAAGATGACAGGGATGATTCCGAGCAGTACTTC.

CDR3 sequence: CASSLSRGNEKLFF. In nucleotides, the CDR3 is TGTGCCAGCAGTTTAAGCAGGGGTAATGAAAAACTGTTTTTT. V is TRBV27 and J is TRBJ1-4; D perhaps matches TRBD1 (6 bases). Trimming pared 2 bases from V and 4 bases from J, leaving 8 bases between. The CDR3 sequence is 14 residues long. The germline V gene encodes CDR1 MNHEY and CDR2 SMNVEV (reference sequence).

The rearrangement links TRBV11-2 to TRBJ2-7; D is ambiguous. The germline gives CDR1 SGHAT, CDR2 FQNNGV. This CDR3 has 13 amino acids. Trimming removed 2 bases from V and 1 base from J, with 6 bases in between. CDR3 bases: TGTGCCAGCAGCTTAATCCAGTCCTACGAGCAGTACTTC. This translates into CASSLIQSYEQYF.

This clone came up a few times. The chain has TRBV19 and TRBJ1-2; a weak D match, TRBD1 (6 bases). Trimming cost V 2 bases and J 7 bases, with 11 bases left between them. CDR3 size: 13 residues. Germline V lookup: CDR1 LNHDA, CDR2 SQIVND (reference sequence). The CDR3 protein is CASSISGGPGYTF. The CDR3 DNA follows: TGTGCCAGTAGTATAAGCGGGGGGCCTGGCTACACCTTC.

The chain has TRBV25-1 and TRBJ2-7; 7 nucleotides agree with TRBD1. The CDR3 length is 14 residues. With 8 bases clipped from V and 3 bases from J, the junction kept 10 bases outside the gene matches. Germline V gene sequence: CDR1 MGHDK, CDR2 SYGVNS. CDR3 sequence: CASGRQGSFYEQYF. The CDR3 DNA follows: TGTGCCAGCGGTAGACAGGGTAGCTTCTACGAGCAGTACTTC.

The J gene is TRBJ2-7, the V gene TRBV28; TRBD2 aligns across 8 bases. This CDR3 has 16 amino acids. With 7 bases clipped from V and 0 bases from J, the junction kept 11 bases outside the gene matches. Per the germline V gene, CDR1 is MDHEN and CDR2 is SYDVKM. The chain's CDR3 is CASTPSAGVSSYEQYF. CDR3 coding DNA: TGTGCCAGCACCCCTTCAGCGGGAGTGAGCTCCTACGAGCAGTACTTC.

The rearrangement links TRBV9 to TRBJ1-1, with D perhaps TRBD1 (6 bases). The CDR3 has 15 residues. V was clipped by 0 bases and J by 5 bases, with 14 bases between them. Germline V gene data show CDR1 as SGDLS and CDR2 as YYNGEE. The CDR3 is CASSVGGRKGTEAFF. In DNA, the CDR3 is TGTGCCAGCAGCGTAGGGGGGCGCAAGGGGACTGAAGCTTTCTTT.

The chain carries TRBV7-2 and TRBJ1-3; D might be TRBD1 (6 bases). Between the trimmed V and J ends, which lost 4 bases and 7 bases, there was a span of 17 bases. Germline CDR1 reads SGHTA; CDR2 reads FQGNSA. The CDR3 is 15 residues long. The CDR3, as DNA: TGTGCCAGCAGCTCGTACAGGGCGTATGGGAACACCATATATTTT. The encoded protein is CASSSYRAYGNTIYF.

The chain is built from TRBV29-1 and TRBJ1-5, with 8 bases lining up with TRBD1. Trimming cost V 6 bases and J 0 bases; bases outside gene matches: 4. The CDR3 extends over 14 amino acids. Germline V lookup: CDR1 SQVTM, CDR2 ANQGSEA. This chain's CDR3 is CSVRQGSSNQPQHF. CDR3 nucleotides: TGCAGCGTGAGACAGGGGAGTAGCAATCAGCCCCAGCATTTT.

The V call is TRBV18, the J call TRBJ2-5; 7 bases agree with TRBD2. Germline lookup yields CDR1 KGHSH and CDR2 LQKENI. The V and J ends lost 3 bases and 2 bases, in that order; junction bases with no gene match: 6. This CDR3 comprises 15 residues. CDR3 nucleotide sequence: TGTGCCAGCTCACCGAGGAGCGGGGCTCAAGAGACCCAGTACTTC. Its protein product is CASSPRSGAQETQYF.

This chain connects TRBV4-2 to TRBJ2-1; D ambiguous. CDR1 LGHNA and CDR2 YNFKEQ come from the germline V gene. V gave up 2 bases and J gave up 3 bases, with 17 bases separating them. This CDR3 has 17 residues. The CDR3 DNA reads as TGTGCCAGCAGCCAATTCGGCTTTGGCGGAAACTACAATGAGCAGTTCTTC. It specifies CASSQFGFGGNYNEQFF.

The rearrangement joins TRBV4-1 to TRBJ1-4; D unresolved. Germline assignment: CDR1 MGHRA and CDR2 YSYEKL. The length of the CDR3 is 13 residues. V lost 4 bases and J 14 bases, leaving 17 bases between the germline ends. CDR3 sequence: CASSPWALGGLFF. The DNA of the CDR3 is TGCGCCAGCAGCCCATGGGCCTTGGGTGGTCTGTTTTTT.

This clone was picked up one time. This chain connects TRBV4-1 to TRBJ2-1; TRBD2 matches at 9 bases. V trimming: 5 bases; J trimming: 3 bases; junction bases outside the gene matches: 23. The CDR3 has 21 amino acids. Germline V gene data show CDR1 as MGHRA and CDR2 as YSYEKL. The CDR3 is CASSFTPRASGKRGGYNEQFF. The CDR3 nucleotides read TGCGCCAGCAGCTTCACCCCACGGGCTAGCGGGAAAAGAGGGGGCTACAATGAGCAGTTCTTC.

The CDR3 here is CAWNRGVQETQYF. The CDR3 nucleotides are TGTGCCTGGAATCGTGGAGTCCAAGAGACCCAGTACTTC. This chain connects TRBV30 to TRBJ2-5; D is uncertain. Germline V gives CDR1 GTSNPN, CDR2 SVGIG (reference sequence). Trimming removed 4 bases at V and 1 base at J, with 10 bases between. CDR3 size: 13 residues.

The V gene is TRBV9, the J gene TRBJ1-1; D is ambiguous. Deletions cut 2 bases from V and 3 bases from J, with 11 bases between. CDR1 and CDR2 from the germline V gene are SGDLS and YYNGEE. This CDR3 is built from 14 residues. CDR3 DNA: TGTGCCAGCAGCGTCCGAGATGAACACACTGAAGCTTTCTTT. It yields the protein CASSVRDEHTEAFF.